This passage covers 8 T cell receptor beta chains from one sample sequenced in a study of cytomegalovirus exposure and HLA in healthy donors. PCR primers comprised 60 Vbeta and 13 Jbeta primers. Generated by immunoSEQ multiplex PCR, the TCRdb table keeps only in-frame clones and is missing some. The sample records about 100,000 clones, roughly four fifths being singletons. The sequenced sample consisted of PBMCs. The receptor set was obtained from a man aged 50 to 60 in good health and CMV-seronegative.

The chain uses TRBV19 and TRBJ2-1; TRBD2 agrees at 8 bases. V dropped 6 bases and J dropped 8; count of bases not matched to a gene: 6. Germline V gene sequence: CDR1 LNHDA, CDR2 SQIVND (reference sequence). The CDR3 consists of 13 residues. This CDR3 reads CASRQAGAHEQFF. The CDR3 DNA sequence: TGTGCCAGTAGGCAAGCGGGAGCCCATGAGCAGTTCTTC. The whole variable domain, remainder taken from reference TRBV19 and TRBJ2-1, is DGGITQSPKYLFRKEGQNVTLSCEQNLNHDAMYWYRQDPGQGLRLIYYSQIVNDFQKGDIAEGYSVSREKKESFPLTVTSAQKNPTAFYLCASRQAGAHEQFFGPGTRLTVL.

This chain links TRBV18 with TRBJ1-4; D is ambiguous. The CDR3 covers 14 residues. Germline CDR1 KGHSH, CDR2 LQKENI. Between the trimmed V and J ends, which lost 0 bases and 5 bases, there was a span of 7 bases. CDR3 in amino acids: CASSPPSGNEKLFF. CDR3 nucleotide sequence: TGTGCCAGCTCACCACCCTCGGGGAATGAAAAACTGTTTTTT.

V is TRBV7-8 and J is TRBJ1-5; D is perhaps TRBD1 (5 bases). The CDR3 has 15 residues. The V end was cut by 0 bases, the J end by 3 bases, with 9 bases between. The germline V gene has CDR1 SGHVS and CDR2 FQNEAQ. The chain's CDR3 is CASSLAGGSNQPQHF. The CDR3 region has the DNA TGTGCCAGCAGCTTAGCGGGGGGATCCAATCAGCCCCAGCATTTT.

This clone was counted a single time. The chain uses TRBV5-1 and TRBJ1-2; D possibly corresponds to TRBD1 (6 bases). The CDR3 runs 15 residues. V was shortened by 2 bases and J by 0 bases, with 11 bases between the two germline ends. Germline V gives CDR1 SGHRS, CDR2 YFSETQ. CDR3 in DNA: TGCGCCAGCAGCTTACAACAGGGAGCTAACTATGGCTACACCTTC. Translation gives CASSLQQGANYGYTF.

The chain carries TRBV10-3 and TRBJ1-1, with 9 bases matching TRBD1. The V gene's germline CDR1 is ENHRY and CDR2 SYGVKD. The CDR3 is made up of 15 amino acids. Trimming at V came to 0 bases and at J to 1 base, leaving 0 bases not matched to a gene. CDR3 loop: CAISESGQGNTEAFF. CDR3 DNA: TGTGCCATCAGTGAGTCGGGACAGGGGAACACTGAAGCTTTCTTT.

The rearrangement uses TRBV10-3 and TRBJ1-2, with D possibly TRBD1 on 6 matching bases. The germline V and J ends were trimmed by 10 bases and 1 base, with 13 bases remaining between them. This CDR3 region has 13 residues. CDR1 and CDR2 from the germline V gene are ENHRY and SYGVKD. The chain's CDR3 is CATSMDSNYGYTF. The CDR3 DNA follows: TGTGCCACCTCGATGGACAGTAACTATGGCTACACCTTC.

CDR3 residues: CASSEVQETQYF. CDR3 DNA: TGTGCCAGCAGCGAGGTACAAGAGACCCAGTACTTC. The chain combines TRBV28 with TRBJ2-5; unclear D gene. V gave up 6 bases and J gave up 2 bases, with 7 bases separating them. The CDR3 covers 12 residues. The germline V gene encodes CDR1 MDHEN and CDR2 SYDVKM.

CDR3: CASSTYGSGYTF. The DNA for the CDR3 is TGTGCCAGCAGCACATACGGGAGTGGCTACACCTTC. V gene TRBV7-8 combines with J gene TRBJ1-2; D is undetermined. CDR1 and CDR2 from the germline V gene are SGHVS and FQNEAQ. This CDR3 has 12 amino acids. The V gene lost 5 bases and the J gene lost 7 bases, with 11 bases spanning the gap.